This T cell receptor (beta chain) was sequenced in a study of blood T cell repertoires in COVID-19. Study information: From the United States, Italy and Spain came samples of acute and convalescent COVID-19. Nucleic acid was either cDNA or gDNA, and it came from T cells, B-cell-depleted T cells, or PBMCs.

Germline V gives CDR1 MNHEY, CDR2 SMNVEV (reference sequence). The V end lost 3 bases, the J end lost 7 bases, and 4 bases lay between the germline ends. This CDR3 is built from 11 residues. Original analysis: Estimates of nucleated cell counts were drawn from the amplification of reference gene primers. This table comes from immunoSEQ multiplex PCR, and its TCRdb copy is limited to in-frame clones, with some not included. For V, J and clone size, that table is used; D and trimming come from the DNA. The table has some 320,000 clones, 85% seen once. There are many counts of this clone. This clonotype originated in a human donor in a cohort sampled during active COVID-19. The J gene is TRBJ1-5, the V gene TRBV27; D is ambiguous. Sequenced sample: peripheral blood. DNA of the CDR3: TGTGCCAGCAGTTTCCTACAGCCCCAGCATTTT. As protein: CASSFLQPQHF.